This T cell receptor (beta chain) is from a study of blood T cells in healthy people across ages. The trim removed 5 bases at V and 11 bases at J, leaving 13 bases unmatched. Per the germline V gene, CDR1 is DFQATT and CDR2 is SNEGSKA (reference sequence). This CDR3 comprises 15 residues. Comment on this clonotype: Its antigen is not known.

Study observations and caveats: In older individuals, TCR beta diversity per million T cells was lower, falling roughly linearly with age.

Combining a sample-barcoded 5' primer with a J-beta primer mix, a second PCR ran for about 7 to 11 cycles. TCRdb analysed the 5' RACE reads with MiXCR anew, one entry per CDR3 protein. The sample lists 1.5 million or so distinct CDR3 sequences; roughly 43% were seen once. The genes are TRBV20-1 and TRBJ2-5; TRBD2 aligns across 14 bases. This clonotype was sampled from a woman between 18 and 29 years old in good health. The sequenced sample consisted of blood. CDR3 sequence: CSALSGTSGSNEQYF. In DNA form, the CDR3 reads TGCAGTGCTCTCTCCGGGACTAGCGGGAGCAATGAGCAGTACTTC.